This record concerns one T cell receptor (beta chain) sequence. Using immunoSEQ multiplex PCR, the repertoire was profiled, and TCRdb retains in-frame clones only, with some absent. The sample has thousands of clones, under 90% seen once. These data come from a study of OX40 agonist ivuxolimab in advanced cancers. About the study: Males comprised around 78% of the group, whose mean age was about 61 years (range 23 to 79).

Germline V gene lookup returns CDR1 SGHDN and CDR2 FVKESK. The length of the CDR3 is 15 residues. V was shortened by 1 base and J by 2 bases, with 11 bases between the two germline ends. The sequence came from an adult with an advanced solid tumor such as melanoma, head and neck, liver or kidney cancer. The V call is TRBV14, the J call TRBJ1-1; no clear D gene. Sequenced material: CD4+ or CD8+ T cells sorted from blood, taken in a trial of the OX40 agonist ivuxolimab. CDR3 bases: TGTGCCAGCAGCCAAGGGGCCGGGGTCAACACTGAAGCTTTCTTT. This gives the protein CASSQGAGVNTEAFF.